This T cell receptor beta chain originates from a study of cytomegalovirus exposure and HLA in healthy donors. Primers: 60 Vbeta forward and 13 Jbeta reverse. The table came from immunoSEQ multiplex PCR; TCRdb's copy has only in-frame clones and leaves some out. The sample gives fewer than 80,000 clones, 65% to 75% of which show up once; around 27% is in the top ten. The specimen sequenced was PBMCs. The TCR sequence derives from a man aged 50-59 years in good health and CMV-seropositive.

The CDR3 nucleotides are TGTGCCAGCAGTTACTCGACTCCGGAAGCTTTCTTT. It yields the protein CASSYSTPEAFF. V and J are TRBV6-6 and TRBJ1-1; D is undetermined. The CDR3 is made up of 12 amino acids. Trimming pared 0 bases from V and 8 bases from J, leaving 7 bases between. Looked up from germline, CDR1 is MNHNY and CDR2 is SVGAGI (reference sequence).